The entry that follows covers one T cell receptor (beta chain) sequence. The sample originates from a study of blood T cell repertoires in COVID-19. Overall study: Spain, Italy and the United States supplied samples that represented acute and convalescent COVID-19. Sample material is recorded as cDNA or gDNA derived from T cells, B-cell-depleted T cells, or PBMCs.

In the source study's methods: Counts of nucleated cells, estimated from reference gene primer amplification, were obtained. Produced via immunoSEQ multiplex PCR; TCRdb's table is partial and in-frame only. D and trimming come from the DNA, and the V and J calls and clone size come from that table. In the table there are over 200,000 clones, 80% to 85% of which are singletons. This CDR3 contains 16 residues. Germline CDR1 reads SGHTA; CDR2 reads FQGNSA. V was clipped by 5 bases and J by 4 bases; unmatched bases: 9. This receptor was obtained from a woman aged 80 or over with active or convalescent COVID-19. The chain recombines TRBV7-2 with TRBJ1-5; TRBD1 matches at 9 bases. The sequencing input was peripheral blood. Written as DNA, the CDR3 is TGTGCCAGCAGCGCTGGGACAGGGTTCGGGAATCAGCCCCAGCATTTT. Its protein product is CASSAGTGFGNQPQHF.